The 23 T cell receptor beta chains in this list originate from one sample, sequenced in a study of shared clonotypes between healthy human individuals. Assay: immunoSEQ multiplex PCR; the TCRdb copy retains only in-frame clones and omits some. The sample includes about 600,000 clones, roughly 95% of them seen just once. Naive CD8 populations comprised CD45RO-negative cells positively selected for CCR7, excluding terminally differentiated effector memory CD45RA+ cells. Sequencing was performed on naive CD8+ T cells sorted from blood. These TCRs come from a woman aged 25 to 39 in good health.

In its sample, this clone was seen once. The chain recombines TRBV6-5 with TRBJ1-1, with 8 bases fitting TRBD1. This CDR3 comprises 12 residues. The germline V gene encodes CDR1 MNHEY and CDR2 SVGAGI. The junction had 3 bases not matched to a gene; V was cut back by 5 bases and J by 7 bases. CDR3 coding DNA: TGTGCCAGCAGTCGGACAGGGAATGAAGCTTTCTTT. This sequence encodes CASSRTGNEAFF.

The V call is TRBV6-6, the J call TRBJ2-7; D is uncertain. Germline values: CDR1 MNHNY, CDR2 SVGAGI (reference sequence). V lost 5 bases and J lost 1, with 15 bases in between. CDR3 size: 15 residues. This CDR3 is CASSVEAPASYEQYF. Here the CDR3 DNA reads TGTGCCAGCAGTGTAGAGGCCCCGGCATCCTACGAGCAGTACTTC.

The chain uses TRBV5-1 and TRBJ2-2, with TRBD2 matching over 14 bases. The CDR3 covers 18 residues. From germline, CDR1 is SGHRS and CDR2 YFSETQ. With V trimmed by 10 bases and J by 6 bases, 17 bases remained unmatched. The CDR3 sequence is CARSKRTSGRLFAGELFF. CDR3 in DNA: TGCGCCCGATCCAAAAGGACTAGCGGGAGGTTATTCGCCGGGGAGCTGTTTTTT.

Regarding this clone: The sample contains more than one DNA sequence encoding this CDR3. The chain links TRBV7-2 to TRBJ2-3; TRBD1 aligns across 7 bases. The CDR3 length is 15 residues. V lost 0 bases to trimming and J lost 0 bases; unmatched junction nucleotides: 0. Germline CDR1 is SGHTA and CDR2 is FQGNSA. CDR3: CASSLATGSTDTQYF. The CDR3 coding sequence is TGTGCCAGCAGCTTAGCGACAGGGAGCACAGATACGCAGTATTTT.

The chain employs TRBV5-6 and TRBJ2-6; D not resolved. Per the germline V gene, CDR1 is SGHDT and CDR2 is YYEEEE. The length of the CDR3 is 17 residues. Trimming removed 0 bases at V and 1 base at J, with 11 bases between. The CDR3 coding sequence is TGTGCCAGCAGCTTGGATTACTCTGTTTCTGGGGCCAACGTCCTGACTTTC. Amino acids: CASSLDYSVSGANVLTF.

V and J are TRBV13 and TRBJ1-2; 7 bases match TRBD1. V gave up 4 bases and J gave up 6 bases; unmatched junction bases: 5. CDR1 and CDR2 from the germline V gene are PRHDT and FYEKMQ (reference sequence). This CDR3 spans 13 amino acids. In DNA form, the CDR3 reads TGTGCCAGCAGCTCCCAGGGGGTAGATGGCTACACCTTC. This translates into CASSSQGVDGYTF. The full variable domain, its missing parts supplied by reference TRBV13 and TRBJ1-2, is AAGVIQSPRHLIKEKRETATLKCYPIPRHDTVYWYQQGPGQDPQFLISFYEKMQSDKGSIPDRFSAQQFSDYHSELNMSSLELGDSALYFCASSSQGVDGYTFGSGTRLTVV.

This chain joins TRBV2 and TRBJ1-4; possible D gene TRBD1, 5 bases. This CDR3 comprises 14 residues. Germline loops: CDR1 SNHLY, CDR2 FYNNEI. The V end lost 3 bases, the J end lost 5 bases, and 10 bases lay between the germline ends. Here the CDR3 DNA reads TGTGCCAGCAGTGAGTCAGGGCTAAATGAAAAACTGTTTTTT. Protein: CASSESGLNEKLFF.

This CDR3 is CASSGQILSYEQYF. The DNA of the CDR3 is TGTGCCAGCAGTGGGCAGATTCTCTCCTACGAGCAGTACTTC. J is TRBJ2-7 and V is TRBV28; D ambiguous. Per germline, CDR1 MDHEN and CDR2 SYDVKM. The V end was cut by 5 bases, the J end by 0 bases, with 11 bases between. The CDR3 totals 14 residues.

The chain links TRBV5-4 to TRBJ2-1; TRBD2 agrees at 8 bases. Germline CDR1 reads SGHNT; CDR2 reads YYREEE (reference sequence). The V segment lost 4 bases and the J segment 10 bases; nucleotides outside the gene matches: 19. CDR3 length: 17 amino acids. This CDR3 is CASSRRSVAGGGREQFF. DNA of the CDR3: TGTGCCAGCAGCCGAAGGAGCGTCGCGGGAGGAGGCCGAGAGCAGTTCTTC.

The CDR3 sequence is CASSFSGKEFF. CDR3 in DNA: TGTGCCAGCAGCTTTAGCGGGAAGGAGTTCTTC. The J gene is TRBJ2-1, the V gene TRBV5-6, with 8 bases fitting TRBD2. The CDR3 contains 11 residues. CDR1 SGHDT and CDR2 YYEEEE come from the germline V gene. J gave up 14 bases and V 2 bases, and 3 bases lay outside the gene matches.

This chain's CDR3 is CASSDSGTTSYEQYF. CDR3 nucleotide sequence: TGTGCCAGCAGCGATAGCGGGACAACCTCCTACGAGCAGTACTTC. V usage is TRBV9 and J usage is TRBJ2-7; TRBD2 matches at 8 bases. Germline trimming cut 3 bases from V and 0 bases from J; bases unmatched to any gene: 5. The V gene's germline CDR1 is SGDLS and CDR2 YYNGEE. CDR3 length equals 15 residues.

The V gene is TRBV28, the J gene TRBJ1-3; maybe TRBD1 (5 bases). This CDR3 contains 16 residues. V shed 1 base and J shed 0 bases, with 10 bases lying between them. Germline V gene data show CDR1 as MDHEN and CDR2 as SYDVKM. The DNA of the CDR3 is TGTGCCAGCAGTTTATCGGGGGAGAACTCTGGAAACACCATATATTTT. The encoded protein is CASSLSGENSGNTIYF.

V and J are TRBV7-9 and TRBJ2-7; D gene uncertain. V lost 3 bases and J 3 bases, leaving 6 bases between the germline ends. This CDR3 contains 12 residues. Germline-derived CDR1 and CDR2 are SEHNR and FQNEAQ (reference sequence). The CDR3 DNA follows: TGTGCCAGCAGCTTCCATTACTACGAGCAGTACTTC. It translates to CASSFHYYEQYF. Supplemented by reference TRBV7-9 and TRBJ2-7, the full variable domain reads DTGVSQNPRHKITKRGQNVTFRCDPISEHNRLYWYRQTLGQGPEFLTYFQNEAQLEKSRLLSDRFSAERPKGSFSTLEIQRTEQGDSAMYLCASSFHYYEQYFGPGTRLTVT.

This chain links TRBV19 with TRBJ1-4, with D possibly TRBD1 on 6 matching bases. The CDR3 has 17 amino acids. V was shortened by 2 bases and J by 7 bases, with 20 bases between the two germline ends. The germline V gene has CDR1 LNHDA and CDR2 SQIVND (reference sequence). The CDR3 loop reads CASSITHADRLFEKLFF. As DNA, the CDR3 is TGTGCCAGTAGTATAACCCATGCCGACAGGCTGTTTGAAAAACTGTTTTTT. The full variable domain, with the rest looked up from reference TRBV19 and TRBJ1-4, is DGGITQSPKYLFRKEGQNVTLSCEQNLNHDAMYWYRQDPGQGLRLIYYSQIVNDFQKGDIAEGYSVSREKKESFPLTVTSAQKNPTAFYLCASSITHADRLFEKLFFGSGTQLSVL.

The V and J genes are TRBV30 and TRBJ2-3, with D tentatively TRBD1 or TRBD2 (5 bases each). Trimming stripped 0 bases from V and 2 bases from J, with 12 bases between. CDR1 GTSNPN and CDR2 SVGIG come from the germline V gene (reference sequence). CDR3 length: 15 amino acids. The CDR3: CAWSVSSGATDTQYF. The CDR3 nucleotides are TGTGCCTGGAGTGTATCATCCGGGGCCACAGATACGCAGTATTTT.

The chain recombines TRBV27 with TRBJ2-5; D might be TRBD1 (5 bases). Germline V CDR1 and CDR2: MNHEY, SMNVEV (reference sequence). This CDR3 spans 13 amino acids. The V and J ends lost 6 bases and 1 base respectively, with 9 bases between them. CDR3 protein: CASRQGIQETQYF. For the CDR3, the DNA is TGTGCCAGCAGGCAGGGAATCCAAGAGACCCAGTACTTC.

V is TRBV29-1 and J is TRBJ1-3; D gene unclear. The CDR3 loop spans 13 amino acids. The germline gives CDR1 SQVTM, CDR2 ANQGSEA. V was pared by 1 base and J by 2 bases, with 6 bases between. The CDR3 is CSVEVSPGNTIYF. The CDR3, as DNA: TGCAGCGTTGAAGTAAGCCCTGGAAACACCATATATTTT.

This clone occurred once. The V and J genes are TRBV4-1 and TRBJ2-7; 8 bases fit TRBD2. V was pared by 1 base and J by 0 bases, with 5 bases of the junction left unmatched. CDR1 is MGHRA and CDR2 is YSYEKL in the germline V gene. This CDR3 is 16 amino acids long. The DNA for the CDR3 is TGCGCCAGCAGCCAAGTGCTAACTAGCGGCTCCTACGAGCAGTACTTC. Translating it yields CASSQVLTSGSYEQYF.

The V gene is TRBV18, the J gene TRBJ1-3, with D perhaps TRBD1 (5 bases). CDR1 and CDR2 from the germline V gene are KGHSH and LQKENI. The length of the CDR3 is 14 residues. In DNA form, the CDR3 reads TGTCAAACCGGGGCAGGTACCTCTGGAAACACCATATATTTT. Residues: CQTGAGTSGNTIYF.

The chain employs TRBV5-1 and TRBJ1-1; a possible D gene is TRBD1 (5 bases). Deletions cut 4 bases from V and 2 bases from J, with 9 bases between. CDR3 size: 13 residues. The germline gives CDR1 SGHRS, CDR2 YFSETQ. The CDR3 loop is CASSVTANTEAFF. The CDR3 DNA is TGCGCCAGCAGCGTGACAGCAAACACTGAAGCTTTCTTT. The complete variable domain, with remaining parts taken from reference TRBV5-1 and TRBJ1-1, reads KAGVTQTPRYLIKTRGQQVTLSCSPISGHRSVSWYQQTPGQGLQFLFEYFSETQRNKGNFPGRFSGRQFSNSRSEMNVSTLELGDSALYLCASSVTANTEAFFGQGTRLTVV.

The J gene is TRBJ2-2, the V gene TRBV5-1; no clear D. Deletions cut 0 bases from V and 3 bases from J, with 9 bases between. CDR1 and CDR2 from the germline V gene are SGHRS and YFSETQ. This CDR3 region has 15 residues. The CDR3 sequence is CASSLAGPDTGELFF. The CDR3 coding sequence is TGCGCCAGCAGCTTGGCAGGACCTGACACCGGGGAGCTGTTTTTT.

Comment on this clone: Other DNA sequences of this sample code for an identical CDR3. V is TRBV7-9 and J is TRBJ1-1; unclear D gene. The CDR3 length is 12 residues. The germline V gene encodes CDR1 SEHNR and CDR2 FQNEAQ (reference sequence). V was pared by 2 bases and J by 0 bases, with 1 base between. DNA for the CDR3: TGTGCCAGCAGCTTAATGAACACTGAAGCTTTCTTT. Translated: CASSLMNTEAFF.

In DNA, the CDR3 is TGTGCCAGCAGCCCGGGTGTTAGCAATCAGCCCCAGCATTTT. Its protein is CASSPGVSNQPQHF. The chain carries TRBV5-5 and TRBJ1-5; D gene ambiguous. Germline CDR1 SGHKS, CDR2 YYEKEE (reference sequence). This CDR3 contains 14 residues. Between the trimmed V and J ends, which lost 4 bases and 0 bases, there was a span of 8 bases. The whole variable domain, filled in from reference TRBV5-5 and TRBJ1-5, reads DAGVTQSPTHLIKTRGQQVTLRCSPISGHKSVSWYQQVLGQGPQFIFQYYEKEERGRGNFPDRFSARQFPNYSSELNVNALLLGDSALYLCASSPGVSNQPQHFGDGTRLSIL.